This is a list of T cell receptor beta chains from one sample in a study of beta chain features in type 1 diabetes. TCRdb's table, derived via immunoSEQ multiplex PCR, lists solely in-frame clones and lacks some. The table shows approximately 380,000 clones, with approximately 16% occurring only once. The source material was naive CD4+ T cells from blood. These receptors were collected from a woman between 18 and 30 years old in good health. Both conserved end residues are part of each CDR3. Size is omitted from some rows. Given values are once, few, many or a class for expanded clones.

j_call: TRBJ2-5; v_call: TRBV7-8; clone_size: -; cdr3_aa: CASSLRFAETQYF
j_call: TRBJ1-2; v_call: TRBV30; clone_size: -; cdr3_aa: CARRDGIGYTF
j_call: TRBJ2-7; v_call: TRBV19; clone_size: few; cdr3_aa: CASSPGRPGGEQYF
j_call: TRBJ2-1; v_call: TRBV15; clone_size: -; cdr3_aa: CATRRGPTNEEQFF
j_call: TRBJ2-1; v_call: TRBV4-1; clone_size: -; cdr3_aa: CASSSSRLAGGVNEQFF
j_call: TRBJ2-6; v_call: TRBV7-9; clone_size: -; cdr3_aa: CASSDSWGGNSGANVLTF
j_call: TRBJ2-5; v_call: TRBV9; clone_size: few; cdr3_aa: CASSLRTSGRPTQETQYF
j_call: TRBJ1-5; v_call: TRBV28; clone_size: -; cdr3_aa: CASSFIGTGGNQPQHF
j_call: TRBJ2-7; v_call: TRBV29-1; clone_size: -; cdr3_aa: CSVRKGLAGGEQYF
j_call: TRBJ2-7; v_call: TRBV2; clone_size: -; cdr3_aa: CASRSGNEQYF
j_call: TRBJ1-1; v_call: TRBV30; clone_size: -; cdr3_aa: CAWSVQGDTEAFF
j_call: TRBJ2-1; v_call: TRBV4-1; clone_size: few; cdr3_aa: CASSRGWGGRSHEQFF
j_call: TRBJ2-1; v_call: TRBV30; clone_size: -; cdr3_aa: CAWSVGTGSINEQFF
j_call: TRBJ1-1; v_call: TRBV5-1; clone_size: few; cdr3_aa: CASSLEGQGLTEAFF
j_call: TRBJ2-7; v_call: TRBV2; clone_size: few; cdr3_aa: CASSGGRGPTYEQYF
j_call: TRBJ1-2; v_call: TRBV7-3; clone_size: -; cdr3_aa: CASSLTNRPSGGYTF
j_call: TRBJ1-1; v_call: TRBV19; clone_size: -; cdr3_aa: CASSFLQGEAFF
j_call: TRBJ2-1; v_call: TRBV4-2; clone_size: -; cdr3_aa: CASSQDSDERAAYNEQFF
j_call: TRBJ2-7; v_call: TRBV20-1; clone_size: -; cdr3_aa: CSARVRVQYF
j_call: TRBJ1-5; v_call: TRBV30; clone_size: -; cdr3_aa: CAWSVQPQAPQHF
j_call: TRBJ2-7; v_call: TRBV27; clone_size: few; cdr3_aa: CASSLPSGGSYEQYF
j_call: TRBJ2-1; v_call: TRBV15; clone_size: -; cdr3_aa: CATSTRGSQLGIF
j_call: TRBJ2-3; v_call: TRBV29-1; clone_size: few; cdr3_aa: CSVTLAGGRTDTQYF
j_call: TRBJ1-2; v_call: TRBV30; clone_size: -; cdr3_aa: CAWSPGQGYGYTF
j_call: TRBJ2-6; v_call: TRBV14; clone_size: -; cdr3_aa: CASSPSGANVLTF
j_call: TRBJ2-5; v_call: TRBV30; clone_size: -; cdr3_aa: CAWRTSGSSETQYF
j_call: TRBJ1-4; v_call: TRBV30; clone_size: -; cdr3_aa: CAWSAQGINEKLFF
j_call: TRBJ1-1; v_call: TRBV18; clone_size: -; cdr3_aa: CASSPPGDTEAFF
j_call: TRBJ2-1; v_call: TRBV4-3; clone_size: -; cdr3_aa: CASSHLGLAGASEQFF
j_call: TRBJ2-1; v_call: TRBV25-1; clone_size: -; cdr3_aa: CASSEFRLAGGNEQFF
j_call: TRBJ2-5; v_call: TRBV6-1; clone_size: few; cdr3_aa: CASIRTQVQETQYF
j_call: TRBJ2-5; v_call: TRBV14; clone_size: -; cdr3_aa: CASSQAETQYF
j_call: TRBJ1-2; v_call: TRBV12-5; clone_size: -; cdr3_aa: CASGVGGGYGYTF
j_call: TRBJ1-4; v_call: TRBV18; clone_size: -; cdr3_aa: CASSQGRGEKLFF
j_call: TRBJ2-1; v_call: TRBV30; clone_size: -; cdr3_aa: CAWSVGRSNEQFF
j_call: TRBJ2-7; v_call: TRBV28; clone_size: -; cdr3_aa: CASLPGGGHYGVEQYF
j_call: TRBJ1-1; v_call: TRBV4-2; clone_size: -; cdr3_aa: CASSQEDLQGATEAFF
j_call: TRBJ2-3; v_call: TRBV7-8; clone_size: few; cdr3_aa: CASSGSPGDTQYF